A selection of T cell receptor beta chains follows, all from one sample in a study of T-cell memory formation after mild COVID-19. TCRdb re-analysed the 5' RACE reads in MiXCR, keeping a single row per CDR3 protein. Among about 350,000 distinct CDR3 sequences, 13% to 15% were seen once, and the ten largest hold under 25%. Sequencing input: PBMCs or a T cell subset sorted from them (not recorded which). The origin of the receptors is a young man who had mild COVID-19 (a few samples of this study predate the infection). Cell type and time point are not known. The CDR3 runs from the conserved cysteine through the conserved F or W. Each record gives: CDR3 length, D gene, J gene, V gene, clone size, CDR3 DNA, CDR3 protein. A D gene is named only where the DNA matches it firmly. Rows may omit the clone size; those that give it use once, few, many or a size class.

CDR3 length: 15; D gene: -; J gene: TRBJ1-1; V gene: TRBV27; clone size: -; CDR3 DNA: TGTGCCAGCAGCTCTCGATTAACAGGGAACACTGAAGCTTTCTTT; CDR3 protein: CASSSRLTGNTEAFF
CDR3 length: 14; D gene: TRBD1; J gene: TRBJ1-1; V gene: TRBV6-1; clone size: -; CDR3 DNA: TGTGCCAGCAGTGTCAACAGGGGGGCCACTGAAGCTTTCTTT; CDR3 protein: CASSVNRGATEAFF
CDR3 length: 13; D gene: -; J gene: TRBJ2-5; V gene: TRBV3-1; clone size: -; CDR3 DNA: TGTGCCAGCAGCCATTTGGGATTAGAGACCCAGTACTTC; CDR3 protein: CASSHLGLETQYF
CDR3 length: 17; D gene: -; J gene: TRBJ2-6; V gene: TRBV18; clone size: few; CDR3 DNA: TGTGCCAGCTCACCACTCCAACAGCTCTCTGGGGCCAACGTCCTGCCTTTC; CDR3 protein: CASSPLQQLSGANVLPF
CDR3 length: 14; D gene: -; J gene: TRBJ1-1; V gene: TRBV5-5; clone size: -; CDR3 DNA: TGTGCCAGCAGCTTGATGGGTAGGGACACTGAAGCTTTCTTT; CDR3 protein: CASSLMGRDTEAFF
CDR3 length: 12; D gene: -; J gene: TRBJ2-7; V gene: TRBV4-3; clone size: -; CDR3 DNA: TGCGCCAGCAGCAAGGACCCCTACGAGCAGTACTTC; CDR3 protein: CASSKDPYEQYF
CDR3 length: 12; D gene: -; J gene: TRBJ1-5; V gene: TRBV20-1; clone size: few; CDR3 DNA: TGCAGTGCTACGGAGCGGGCTCCACCCCAGCATTTT; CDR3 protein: CSATERAPPQHF
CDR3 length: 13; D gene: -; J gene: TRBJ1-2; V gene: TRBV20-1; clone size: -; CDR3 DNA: TGCAGTGCATCCACCTGGAGAGGGACGGGCTACACCTTC; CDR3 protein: CSASTWRGTGYTF
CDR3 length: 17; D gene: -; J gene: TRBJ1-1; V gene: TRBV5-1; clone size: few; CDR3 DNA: TGCGCCAGCAGCCCCCGAGGGACCTATACTATGAACACTGAAGCTTTCTTT; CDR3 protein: CASSPRGTYTMNTEAFF
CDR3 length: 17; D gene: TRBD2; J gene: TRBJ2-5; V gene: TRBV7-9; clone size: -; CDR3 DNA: TGTGCCAGCAGCTCCCCCGGGACTAGCGGGGTCTGGGAGACCCAGTACTTC; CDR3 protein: CASSSPGTSGVWETQYF
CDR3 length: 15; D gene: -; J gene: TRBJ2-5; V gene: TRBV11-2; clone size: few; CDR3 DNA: TGTGCCAGCAGTTACCCGGGACATCGGTTAAGGACCCAGTACTTC; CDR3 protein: CASSYPGHRLRTQYF
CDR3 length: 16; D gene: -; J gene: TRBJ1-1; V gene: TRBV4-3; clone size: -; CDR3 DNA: TGCGCCAGCAGCCAAGATAGATGGACTTGGGGCACTGAAGCTTTCTTT; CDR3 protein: CASSQDRWTWGTEAFF
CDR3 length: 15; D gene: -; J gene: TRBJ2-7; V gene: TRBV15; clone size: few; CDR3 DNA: TGTGCCACCAGCAGAGGCCGGCAGCTCGAATACGAGCAGTACTTC; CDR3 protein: CATSRGRQLEYEQYF
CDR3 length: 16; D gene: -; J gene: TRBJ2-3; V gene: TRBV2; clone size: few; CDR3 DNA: TGTGCCAGCAGTGAAATTTGGCGAGACCCCCCAGATACGCAGTATTTT; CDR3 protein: CASSEIWRDPPDTQYF
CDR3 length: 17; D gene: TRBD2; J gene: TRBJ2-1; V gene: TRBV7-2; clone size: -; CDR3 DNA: TGTGCCAGCAGCTTAATGCGATCGGGGGGGCCTCGGAATGAGCAGTTCTTC; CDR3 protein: CASSLMRSGGPRNEQFF
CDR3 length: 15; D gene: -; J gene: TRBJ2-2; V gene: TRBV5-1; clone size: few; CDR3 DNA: TGCGCCAGCAGCGTGACGGGTCTCGATACCGGGGAGCTGTTTTTT; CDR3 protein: CASSVTGLDTGELFF
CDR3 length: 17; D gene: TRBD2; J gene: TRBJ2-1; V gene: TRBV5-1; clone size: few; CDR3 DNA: TGCGCCAGCAGCTTCTCTAGCGGGGGGGCCAACTACAATGAGCAGTTCTTC; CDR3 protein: CASSFSSGGANYNEQFF